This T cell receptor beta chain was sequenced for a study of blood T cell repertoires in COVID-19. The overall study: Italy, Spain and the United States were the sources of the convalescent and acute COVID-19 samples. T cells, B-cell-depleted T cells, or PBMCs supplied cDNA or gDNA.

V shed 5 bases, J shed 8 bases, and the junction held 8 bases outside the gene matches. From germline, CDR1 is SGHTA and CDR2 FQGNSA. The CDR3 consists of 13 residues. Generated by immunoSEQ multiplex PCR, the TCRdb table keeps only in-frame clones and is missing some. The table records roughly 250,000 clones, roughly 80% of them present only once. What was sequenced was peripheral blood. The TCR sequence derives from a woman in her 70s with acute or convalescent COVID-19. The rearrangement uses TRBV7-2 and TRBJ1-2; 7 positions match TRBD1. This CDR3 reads CASSLDRVDGYTF. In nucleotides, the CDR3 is TGTGCCAGCAGCCTCGACAGGGTTGACGGCTACACCTTC. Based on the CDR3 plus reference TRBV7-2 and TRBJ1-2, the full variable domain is GAGVSQSPSNKVTEKGKDVELRCDPISGHTALYWYRQSLGQGLEFLIYFQGNSAPDKSGLPSDRFSAERTGGSVSTLTIQRTQQEDSAVYLCASSLDRVDGYTFGSGTRLTVV.